This T cell receptor (beta chain) was sequenced for a study of blood T cell repertoires in COVID-19. Trimming left V 6 bases short and J 10 bases short, with 10 bases between. The CDR3 has 12 amino acids. The protocol was immunoSEQ multiplex PCR, while the TCRdb copy is restricted to in-frame clones and leaves out a portion. This repertoire shows about 320,000 clones, about nine tenths found once; its top ten account for approximately 5.2%. The source of this sequence is a man aged 55 to 70 who had recovered from COVID-19. What was sequenced was PBMCs or T cells enriched from blood (not recorded which). The chain combines TRBV12-3 or TRBV12-4 with TRBJ1-6, with unresolved D. CDR3 DNA: TGTGCCAGCAGCCGCGCCCTGTCACCCCTCCACTTT. Translated: CASSRALSPLHF.